Each of the 10 T cell receptor beta chains below was sequenced from the same sample in a study of cytomegalovirus exposure and HLA in healthy donors. Amplification used 60 Vbeta primers and 13 Jbeta primers. Sequenced by immunoSEQ multiplex PCR; TCRdb stores in-frame clones only, minus some. The sample holds 150,000 to 200,000 clones, over 65% seen once. Sequencing input: PBMCs. These receptors all stem from a man between 18 and 29 years old in good health and CMV-seropositive.

V is TRBV11-2 and J is TRBJ1-2; 8 nucleotides agree with TRBD1. J was trimmed by 6 bases and V by 5 bases; bases with no gene match: 5. This CDR3 is 13 amino acids long. Germline V gene lookup returns CDR1 SGHAT and CDR2 FQNNGV. The CDR3 DNA reads as TGTGCCAGCAGCCTACAGGGGGGCAATGGCTACACCTTC. Translation: CASSLQGGNGYTF.

CDR3 loop: CASSPTGLALDNYGYTF. The CDR3 coding sequence is TGTGCCAGCAGTCCAACCGGACTAGCCCTTGACAACTATGGCTACACCTTC. V usage is TRBV27 and J usage is TRBJ1-2; D not resolved. The V and J ends lost 5 bases and 2 bases respectively, with 21 bases between them. CDR1 and CDR2 (germline): MNHEY, SMNVEV (reference sequence). This CDR3 is built from 17 residues.

The rearrangement uses TRBV6-5 and TRBJ2-3; 7 positions match TRBD2. Germline-derived CDR1 and CDR2 are MNHEY and SVGAGI. CDR3 size: 14 residues. Trimming took 6 bases from V and 0 from J; bases not matched to a gene: 3. The CDR3 sequence: CASRRLASTDTQYF. In DNA, the CDR3 is TGTGCCAGCAGAAGACTAGCAAGCACAGATACGCAGTATTTT.

This clone was seen more than once but under ten times. V usage is TRBV28 and J usage is TRBJ2-4, with D possibly matching TRBD1 (7 bases). Per germline, CDR1 MDHEN and CDR2 SYDVKM. With 8 bases removed from V and 2 bases from J, the gap between germline ends came to 16 bases. The CDR3 length is 15 residues. This chain's CDR3 is CASGLPTGTKNIQYF. DNA for the CDR3: TGTGCCAGCGGACTACCGACAGGGACCAAAAACATTCAGTACTTC.

This sequence joins TRBV19 and TRBJ2-3, with TRBD2 identical over 8 bases. V was pared by 4 bases and J by 2 bases, with 5 bases of the junction left unmatched. The CDR3 extends over 15 amino acids. Germline CDR1 reads LNHDA; CDR2 reads SQIVND (reference sequence). The CDR3 reads CASSKFSGDTDTQYF. CDR3 in DNA: TGTGCCAGTAGTAAATTTAGCGGGGACACAGATACGCAGTATTTT.

The chain employs TRBV9 and TRBJ2-5, with 10 bases lining up with TRBD1. CDR1 and CDR2 from the germline V gene are SGDLS and YYNGEE. The CDR3 runs to 14 residues. J lost 3 bases, V lost 4 bases, and 3 bases had no gene match. CDR3: CASSKTGGEETQYF. The DNA for the CDR3 is TGTGCCAGCAGCAAGACAGGGGGCGAAGAGACCCAGTACTTC.

The sample holds a few counts of this clone. V is TRBV18 and J is TRBJ1-2, with D maybe TRBD1 (5 bases). The CDR3 is made up of 13 amino acids. Germline V gene lookup returns CDR1 KGHSH and CDR2 LQKENI. The V gene lost 2 bases and the J gene lost 4 bases, with 8 bases spanning the gap. The CDR3 region has the DNA TGTGCCAGCTCACCAGACAGCATCTATGGCTACACCTTC. Amino acid sequence: CASSPDSIYGYTF. Looking up the rest from reference TRBV18 and TRBJ1-2 gives the full variable domain: NAGVMQNPRHLVRRRGQEARLRCSPMKGHSHVYWYRQLPEEGLKFMVYLQKENIIDESGMPKERFSAEFPKEGPSILRIQQVVRGDSAAYFCASSPDSIYGYTFGSGTRLTVV.

This clone was observed a few times. The chain employs TRBV7-2 and TRBJ1-1; possibly TRBD1 for D (6 bases). CDR1 is SGHTA and CDR2 is FQGNSA in the germline V gene. The CDR3 covers 15 residues. The ends were cut back, 2 bases at V and 5 bases at J, with 15 bases in the middle. This CDR3 reads CASSLWVGGATEAFF. The CDR3 DNA reads TGTGCCAGCAGCTTATGGGTGGGGGGGGCGACTGAAGCTTTCTTT. Filled out from reference TRBV7-2 and TRBJ1-1, the complete variable domain reads GAGVSQSPSNKVTEKGKDVELRCDPISGHTALYWYRQSLGQGLEFLIYFQGNSAPDKSGLPSDRFSAERTGGSVSTLTIQRTQQEDSAVYLCASSLWVGGATEAFFGQGTRLTVV.

The chain combines TRBV4-1 with TRBJ1-1, with 10 positions matching TRBD1. The CDR3 has 16 residues. The trim removed 4 bases at V and 1 base at J, leaving 6 bases unmatched. Germline V gene sequence: CDR1 MGHRA, CDR2 YSYEKL. CDR3 residues: CASSLWTGGRNTEAFF. The CDR3 DNA reads as TGCGCCAGCAGCCTGTGGACAGGGGGGAGGAACACTGAAGCTTTCTTT.

The chain carries TRBV6-5 and TRBJ1-2; 9 bases agree with TRBD1. This CDR3 is built from 15 residues. In germline, CDR1 is MNHEY, CDR2 SVGAGI. The V segment lost 5 bases and the J segment 5 bases; nucleotides outside the gene matches: 9. DNA for the CDR3: TGTGCCAGCAGTCCACAGGGGGCGGGAGGATATGGCTACACCTTC. As protein: CASSPQGAGGYGYTF.